This TCR beta chain derives from a study of tumor-infiltrating lymphocytes in primary liver carcinoma. Germline V gene lookup returns CDR1 LGHNA and CDR2 YNFKEQ. The CDR3 length is 20 residues. The input was 450 to 550 ng total RNA; TCR beta cDNA was made from it with a constant-region primer. Sequencing libraries for TCR beta derived from three nested multiplex PCR rounds that used slightly modified ARM-PCR. Amplification in the first two PCR rounds was performed using TRBV1-TRBV30 forward primers and a C-beta reverse primer for approximately 10 cycles each. One entry per CDR3 protein results from TCRdb running MiXCR on the multiplex PCR reads. The table includes about 130,000 distinct CDR3 sequences, 50% to 80% detected once. Co-extracting RNA and DNA was done with roughly 17-34 mg of unsorted bulk tissue as input.

V and J are TRBV4-2 and TRBJ2-4; 12 nucleotides agree with TRBD2. Sample: liver tumor tissue from sampling region 3. Described subset: tumor region T3, left-lateral pole. The clonotype originates from a woman aged 60-75 years with primary liver carcinoma and hepatitis B virus infection. CDR3 nucleotides: TGTGCTAGAGGCCAAGAGTCCCCTAGCGGGAGGGTAGGGCCAGGAAACATTCAGTACTTC. It encodes CARGQESPSGRVGPGNIQYF.